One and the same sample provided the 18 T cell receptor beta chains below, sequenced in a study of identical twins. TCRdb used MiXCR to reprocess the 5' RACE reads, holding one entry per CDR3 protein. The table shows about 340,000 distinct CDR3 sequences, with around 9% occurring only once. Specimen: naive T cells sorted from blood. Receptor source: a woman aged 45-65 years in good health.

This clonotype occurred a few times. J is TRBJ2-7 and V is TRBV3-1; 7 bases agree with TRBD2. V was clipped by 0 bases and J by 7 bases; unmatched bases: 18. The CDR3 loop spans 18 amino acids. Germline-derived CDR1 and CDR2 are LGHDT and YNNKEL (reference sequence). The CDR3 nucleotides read TGTGCCAGCAGCCAAGATATTCCGCAGGGTAGTCTCGGGGGGGAGCAGTACTTC. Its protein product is CASSQDIPQGSLGGEQYF.

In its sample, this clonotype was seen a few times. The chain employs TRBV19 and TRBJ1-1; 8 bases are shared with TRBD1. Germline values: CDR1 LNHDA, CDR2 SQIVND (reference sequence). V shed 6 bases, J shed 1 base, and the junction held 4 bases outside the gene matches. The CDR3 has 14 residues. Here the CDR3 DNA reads TGTGCCAGTAGACCGGACAGGGCGAACACTGAAGCTTTCTTT. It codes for CASRPDRANTEAFF. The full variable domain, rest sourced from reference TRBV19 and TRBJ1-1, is DGGITQSPKYLFRKEGQNVTLSCEQNLNHDAMYWYRQDPGQGLRLIYYSQIVNDFQKGDIAEGYSVSREKKESFPLTVTSAQKNPTAFYLCASRPDRANTEAFFGQGTRLTVV.

This chain's CDR3 is CASSQWDRGFEAFF. The CDR3 DNA reads as TGTGCCAGCAGCCAGTGGGACAGGGGATTCGAAGCTTTCTTT. The V gene is TRBV7-9, the J gene TRBJ1-1, with TRBD1 identical over 10 bases. Germline trimming cut 5 bases from V and 8 bases from J; bases unmatched to any gene: 8. Germline values: CDR1 SEHNR, CDR2 FQNEAQ (reference sequence). The CDR3 extends over 14 amino acids.

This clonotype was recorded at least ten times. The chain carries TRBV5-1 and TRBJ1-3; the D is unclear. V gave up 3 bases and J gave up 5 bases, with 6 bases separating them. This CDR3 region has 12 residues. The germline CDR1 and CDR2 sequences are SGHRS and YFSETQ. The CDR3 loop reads CASSSDRNTIYF. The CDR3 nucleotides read TGCGCCAGCAGCTCCGACAGAAACACCATATATTTT. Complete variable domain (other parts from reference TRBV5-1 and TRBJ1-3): KAGVTQTPRYLIKTRGQQVTLSCSPISGHRSVSWYQQTPGQGLQFLFEYFSETQRNKGNFPGRFSGRQFSNSRSEMNVSTLELGDSALYLCASSSDRNTIYFGEGSWLTVV.

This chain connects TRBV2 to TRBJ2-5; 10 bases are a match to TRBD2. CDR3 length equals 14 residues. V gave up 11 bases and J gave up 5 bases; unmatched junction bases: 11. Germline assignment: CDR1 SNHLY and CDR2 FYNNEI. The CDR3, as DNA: TGTGCCTCCAGGGGGGGACTAGCGTCGGAGACCCAGTACTTC. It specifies CASRGGLASETQYF.

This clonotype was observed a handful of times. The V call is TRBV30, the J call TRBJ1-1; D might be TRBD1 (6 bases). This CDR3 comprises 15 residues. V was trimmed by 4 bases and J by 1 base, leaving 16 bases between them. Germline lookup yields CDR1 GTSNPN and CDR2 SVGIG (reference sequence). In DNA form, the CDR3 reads TGTGCCTGGATTAGTTCGGACAGAGGGAACACTGAAGCTTTCTTT. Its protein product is CAWISSDRGNTEAFF.

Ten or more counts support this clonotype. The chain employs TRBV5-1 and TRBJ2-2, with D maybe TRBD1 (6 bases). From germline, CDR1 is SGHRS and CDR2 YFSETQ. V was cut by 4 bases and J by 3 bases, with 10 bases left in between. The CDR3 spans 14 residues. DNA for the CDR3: TGCGCCAGCAGCCCCAGGACAGACACCGGGGAGCTGTTTTTT. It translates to CASSPRTDTGELFF.

Written as DNA, the CDR3 is TGTGCCAGCAGTGGCAGGGGCCCTGCGAACACCGGGGAGCTGTTTTTT. This gives the protein CASSGRGPANTGELFF. V is TRBV25-1 and J is TRBJ2-2, with a weak D call TRBD1 (6 bases). This CDR3 has 16 amino acids. Trimming stripped 4 bases from V and 0 bases from J, with 12 bases between. CDR1 and CDR2 from the germline V gene are MGHDK and SYGVNS.

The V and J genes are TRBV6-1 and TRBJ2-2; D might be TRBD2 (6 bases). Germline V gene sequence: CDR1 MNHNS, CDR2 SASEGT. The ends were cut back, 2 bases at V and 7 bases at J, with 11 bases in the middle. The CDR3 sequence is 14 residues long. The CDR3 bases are TGTGCCAGCAGTGAATTGCCAGCGGGCGGGGAGCTGTTTTTT. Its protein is CASSELPAGGELFF.

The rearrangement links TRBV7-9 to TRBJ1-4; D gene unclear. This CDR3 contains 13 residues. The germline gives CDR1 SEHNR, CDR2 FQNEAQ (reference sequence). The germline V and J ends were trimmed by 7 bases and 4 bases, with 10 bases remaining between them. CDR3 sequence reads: CASTTDVNEKLFF. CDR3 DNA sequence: TGTGCCAGCACCACCGATGTTAATGAAAAACTGTTTTTT.

The CDR3 nucleotides read TGTGCCACCGGTCTTGGGGCGGGAGAGTTGCAGTACTTC. Its protein product is CATGLGAGELQYF. V is TRBV10-3 and J is TRBJ2-7, with 7 bases fitting TRBD2. CDR3 length equals 13 residues. The ends lost 10 bases at V and 9 bases at J; junction bases unmatched: 15. Per the germline V gene, CDR1 is ENHRY and CDR2 is SYGVKD.

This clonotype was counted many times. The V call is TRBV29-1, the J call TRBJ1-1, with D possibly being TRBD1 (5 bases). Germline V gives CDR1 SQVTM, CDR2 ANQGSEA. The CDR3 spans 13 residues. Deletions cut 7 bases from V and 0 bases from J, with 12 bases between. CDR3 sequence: CSAEGRMNTEAFF. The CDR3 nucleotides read TGCAGCGCCGAGGGACGGATGAACACTGAAGCTTTCTTT.

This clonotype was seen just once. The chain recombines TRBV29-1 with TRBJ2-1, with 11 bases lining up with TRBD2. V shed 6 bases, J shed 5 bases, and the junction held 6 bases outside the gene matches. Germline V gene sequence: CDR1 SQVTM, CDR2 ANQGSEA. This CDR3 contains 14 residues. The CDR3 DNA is TGCAGCGTGGTTAGCGGGAGGGCCGACAATGAGCAGTTCTTC. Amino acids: CSVVSGRADNEQFF.

CDR3 protein: CSAKGLLHQETQYF. Here the CDR3 DNA reads TGCAGTGCTAAGGGCCTACTACACCAAGAGACCCAGTACTTC. The chain links TRBV20-1 to TRBJ2-5, with D uncertain. This CDR3 is 14 amino acids long. The germline V gene encodes CDR1 DFQATT and CDR2 SNEGSKA (reference sequence). The ends were cut back, 4 bases at V and 0 bases at J, with 12 bases in the middle.

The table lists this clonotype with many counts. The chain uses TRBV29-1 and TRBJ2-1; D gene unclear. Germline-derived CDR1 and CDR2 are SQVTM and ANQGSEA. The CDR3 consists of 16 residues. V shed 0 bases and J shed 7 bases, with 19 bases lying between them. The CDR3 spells CSVEDRMTPSFNEQFF. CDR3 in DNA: TGCAGCGTTGAAGATCGAATGACACCTTCCTTTAATGAGCAGTTCTTC.

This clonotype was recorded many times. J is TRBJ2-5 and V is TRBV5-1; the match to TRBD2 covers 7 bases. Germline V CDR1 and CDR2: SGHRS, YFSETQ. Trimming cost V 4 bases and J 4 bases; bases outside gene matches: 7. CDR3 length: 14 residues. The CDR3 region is CASSPRLAGETQYF. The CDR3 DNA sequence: TGCGCCAGCAGCCCCAGACTAGCTGGAGAGACCCAGTACTTC.

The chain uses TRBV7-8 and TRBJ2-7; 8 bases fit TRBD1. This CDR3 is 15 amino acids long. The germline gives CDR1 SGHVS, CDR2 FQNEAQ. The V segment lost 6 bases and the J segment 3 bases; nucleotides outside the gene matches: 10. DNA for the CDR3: TGTGCCAGCAGACAAAGCAGGACAGGGTTCTACGAGCAGTACTTC. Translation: CASRQSRTGFYEQYF.

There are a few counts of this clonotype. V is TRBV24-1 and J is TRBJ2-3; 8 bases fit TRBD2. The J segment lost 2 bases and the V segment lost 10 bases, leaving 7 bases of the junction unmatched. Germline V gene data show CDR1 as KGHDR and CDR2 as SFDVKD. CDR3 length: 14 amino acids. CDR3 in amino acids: CATRTSGLTDTQYF. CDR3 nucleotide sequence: TGTGCCACTCGTACTAGCGGTCTCACAGATACGCAGTATTTT.